This TCR beta chain was recovered during a study of cytotoxic CD8 clonotypes in ibrutinib-treated CLL. About the study: Treatment had run for a median about 11 months, range 6 to 36, when response samples were taken. A mean of around 250,000 productive templates and approximately 85,000 productive rearrangements was obtained per sample.

Germline V gives CDR1 SGHRS, CDR2 YFSETQ. The CDR3 extends over 15 amino acids. V was trimmed by 6 bases and J by 4 bases, leaving 19 bases between them. This clone has just one count. Method: immunoSEQ multiplex PCR; TCRdb's copy keeps in-frame clones and lacks some. The sample has more than 110,000 clones; 60% to 85% are singletons. The chain recombines TRBV5-1 with TRBJ1-2; D may be TRBD1 (6 bases). The sequence was collected from a human donor with chronic lymphocytic leukemia. Sequences were derived from PBMCs, sampled after 24 months of ibrutinib treatment. CDR3 coding DNA: TGCGCCAGCACCCCTGGGGAGGTAGGGGGCTATGGCTACACCTTC. Protein: CASTPGEVGGYGYTF.